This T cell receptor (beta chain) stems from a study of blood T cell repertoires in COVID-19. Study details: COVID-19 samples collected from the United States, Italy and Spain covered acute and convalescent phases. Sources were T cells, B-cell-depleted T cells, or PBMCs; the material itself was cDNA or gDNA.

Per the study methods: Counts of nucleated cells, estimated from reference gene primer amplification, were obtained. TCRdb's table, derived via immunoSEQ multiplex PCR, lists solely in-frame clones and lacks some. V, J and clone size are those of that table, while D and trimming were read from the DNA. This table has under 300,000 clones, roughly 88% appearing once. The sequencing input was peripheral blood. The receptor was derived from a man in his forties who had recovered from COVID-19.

DNA of the CDR3: TGTGCCAGCAGCTTCTGGGTAGCGGGAGGCCCCGCAGATACGCAGTATTTT. It specifies CASSFWVAGGPADTQYF. This chain links TRBV11-3 with TRBJ2-3, with 10 nucleotides matching TRBD2. Looked up from germline, CDR1 is SGHNT and CDR2 is YENEEA. This CDR3 comprises 17 residues. Trimming took 3 bases from V and 4 from J; bases not matched to a gene: 10.